One and the same sample provided the 30 T cell receptor beta chains below, sequenced in a study of brain metastases from non-small cell lung cancer. The table came from immunoSEQ multiplex PCR; TCRdb's copy has only in-frame clones and leaves some out. In the table there are approximately 2,300 clones, 85% to 90% of which are singletons. Material: primary lung tumor tissue. The receptors were gathered from a donor at least 40 years old with non-small cell lung cancer.

The sample holds one count of this clone. The junction shows a germline mismatch at one end, possibly a read error. The gene calls are TRBV24-1 and TRBJ2-3; no definite D call. This CDR3 contains 12 residues. From germline, CDR1 is KGHDR and CDR2 SFDVKD. DNA for the CDR3: TGTGCCACCAGTGATTACACAGATATGCAGTATTTT. It is translated as CATSDYTDMQYF.

The rearrangement joins TRBV5-1 to TRBJ1-1; D is ambiguous. The V gene lost 2 bases and the J gene lost 0 bases, with 20 bases spanning the gap. CDR3 length equals 18 residues. Per the germline V gene, CDR1 is SGHRS and CDR2 is YFSETQ. The chain's CDR3 is CASSLGGMALKMNTEAFF. In DNA form, the CDR3 reads TGCGCCAGCAGCTTAGGTGGCATGGCCCTTAAAATGAACACTGAAGCTTTCTTT.

On this clone: Other DNA sequences within the sample encode an identical CDR3. The J gene is TRBJ1-1, the V gene TRBV6-2 or TRBV6-3; 7 bases fit TRBD1. Per the germline V gene, CDR1 is MNHEY and CDR2 is SVGEGT. This CDR3 has 16 residues. Trimming removed 2 bases from V and 1 base from J; junction bases left unmatched: 7. The CDR3 region has the DNA TGTGCCAGCAGTTACGTACCCGGGACAGCGAACACTGAAGCTTTCTTT. As protein: CASSYVPGTANTEAFF.

V usage is TRBV24-1 and J usage is TRBJ2-3; D call uncertain. The V gene's germline CDR1 is KGHDR and CDR2 SFDVKD. The CDR3 runs 13 residues. V was cut by 3 bases and J by 6 bases, with 9 bases left in between. CDR3 in amino acids: CATSDPVADTQYF. Here the CDR3 DNA reads TGTGCCACCAGTGATCCCGTTGCGGATACGCAGTATTTT.

The gene calls are TRBV13 and TRBJ2-3; TRBD2 might be the D (7 bases). V lost 5 bases, J lost 6 bases, and 18 bases lay in between. CDR1 is PRHDT and CDR2 is FYEKMQ in the germline V gene (reference sequence). The CDR3 length is 15 residues. The CDR3 DNA is TGTGCCAGCAGCCGATGGGGGGGGGCCACGGATACGCAGTATTTT. Protein product: CASSRWGGATDTQYF.

Regarding this clone: At one boundary the junction diverges from the germline segment, which might be a read error. Within the sample, other DNA sequences also encode this same CDR3. The genes are TRBV2 and TRBJ2-2; TRBD1 agrees at 7 bases. The germline CDR1 and CDR2 sequences are SNHLY and FYNNEI. This CDR3 spans 15 amino acids. For the CDR3, the DNA is TGTGCCAGCAGTCGGGACAGACTAATCACCGGGGAACTGTTTTTT. Its protein product is CASSRDRLITGELFF.

The chain joins TRBV6-6 to TRBJ2-2; the match to TRBD1 covers 8 bases. Germline lookup yields CDR1 MNHNY and CDR2 SVGAGI (reference sequence). V trimming: 5 bases; J trimming: 4 bases; junction bases outside the gene matches: 9. The CDR3 spans 16 residues. The CDR3 DNA reads as TGTGCCAGCAGTCGATCCCAGGGGGCGCGCACCGGGGAGCTGTTTTTT. It translates to CASSRSQGARTGELFF.

This chain uses TRBV7-6 with TRBJ1-6; possible D gene TRBD1, 5 bases. Germline V gene lookup returns CDR1 SGHVS and CDR2 FNYEAQ. CDR3 length equals 14 residues. Trimming removed 2 bases at V and 10 bases at J, with 12 bases between. The CDR3 loop is CASSLSGIGSPLHF. The CDR3 coding sequence is TGTGCCAGCAGCTTATCAGGGATAGGGTCACCCCTCCACTTT.

J is TRBJ2-7 and V is TRBV10-2, with no clear D. V was pared by 2 bases and J by 6 bases, with 2 bases between. The CDR3 covers 10 residues. The germline V gene encodes CDR1 WSHSY and CDR2 SAAADI. The DNA of the CDR3 is TGCGCCAGCAGTGAGGGCGAGCAGTACTTC. Protein: CASSEGEQYF.

The chain uses TRBV4-2 and TRBJ1-6, with D unclear. The CDR3 has 13 amino acids. Germline CDR1 is LGHNA and CDR2 is YNFKEQ. With 2 bases removed from V and 10 bases from J, the gap between germline ends came to 9 bases. The CDR3, as DNA: TGTGCCAGCAGCCAAACGGGAGAATCACCCCTCCACTTT. It codes for CASSQTGESPLHF.

J is TRBJ2-3 and V is TRBV3-1 (or the pseudogene TRBV3-2); no clear D. This CDR3 has 16 amino acids. Germline CDR1 LGHDT, CDR2 YNNKEL (reference sequence). V lost 1 base and J lost 1, with 12 bases in between. The DNA for the CDR3 is TGTGCCAGCAGCCAAGGAACCAGCCCAGGCACAGATACGCAGTATTTT. Translating it yields CASSQGTSPGTDTQYF.

This rearrangement joins TRBV6-6 to TRBJ2-7; the match to TRBD2 covers 10 bases. V lost 2 bases to trimming and J lost 2 bases; unmatched junction nucleotides: 3. CDR3 length equals 15 residues. Germline CDR1 and CDR2: MNHNY and SVGAGI (reference sequence). This chain's CDR3 is CASSYVLAGTYEQYV. The CDR3 DNA reads as TGTGCCAGCAGTTACGTACTAGCGGGGACCTACGAGCAGTACGTC.

A note on this clone: One junction end disagrees with the germline gene, perhaps due to a read error. Within the sample, other DNA sequences also encode this same CDR3. V gene TRBV5-1 combines with J gene TRBJ2-3; D is uncertain. Germline V gene lookup returns CDR1 SGHRS and CDR2 YFSETQ. The CDR3 is made up of 13 amino acids. The CDR3 DNA sequence: TGTGCCAGCAGCACCTCTTTTACAGATACGCAGTATTTT. Residues: CASSTSFTDTQYF.

The V and J genes are TRBV5-1 and TRBJ2-1; perhaps TRBD1 as D (5 bases). Between the trimmed V and J ends, which lost 2 bases and 8 bases, there was a span of 11 bases. CDR1 and CDR2 (germline): SGHRS, YFSETQ. This CDR3 spans 13 amino acids. CDR3 DNA sequence: TGCGCCAGCAGCTTAAATAGGGGATATGAGCAGTTCTTC. This translates into CASSLNRGYEQFF. The full variable domain, rest sourced from reference TRBV5-1 and TRBJ2-1, is KAGVTQTPRYLIKTRGQQVTLSCSPISGHRSVSWYQQTPGQGLQFLFEYFSETQRNKGNFPGRFSGRQFSNSRSEMNVSTLELGDSALYLCASSLNRGYEQFFGPGTRLTVL.

This rearrangement joins TRBV6-2 or TRBV6-3 to TRBJ1-6; D is perhaps TRBD1 (6 bases). V was clipped by 5 bases and J by 9 bases, with 14 bases between them. The CDR3 sequence is 14 residues long. In germline, CDR1 is MNHEY, CDR2 SVGEGT. The CDR3 region has the DNA TGTGCCAGCAGTCTACAGGGTGGAGGTTCACCCCTCCACTTT. Protein product: CASSLQGGGSPLHF.

This rearrangement joins TRBV5-1 to TRBJ2-2, with unresolved D. Trimming shortened V by 0 bases and J by 2 bases, and 8 bases separated the two germline ends. The CDR3 is 15 residues long. Germline CDR1 SGHRS, CDR2 YFSETQ. CDR3 nucleotides: TGCGCCAGCAGCTTGGCCCAGGTCAACACCGGGGAGCTGTTTTTT. Residues: CASSLAQVNTGELFF.

The chain recombines TRBV19 with TRBJ1-4; D unclear. Germline-derived CDR1 and CDR2 are LNHDA and SQIVND (reference sequence). This CDR3 has 14 amino acids. Trimming stripped 7 bases from V and 1 base from J, with 10 bases between. The CDR3, as DNA: TGTGCCAGTACCCCGACGCGAACTAATGAAAAACTGTTTTTT. It encodes CASTPTRTNEKLFF.

The chain recombines TRBV7-3 with TRBJ2-3; D gene uncertain. V lost 2 bases and J lost 0, with 6 bases in between. This CDR3 region has 14 residues. CDR1 SGHTA and CDR2 FQGTGA come from the germline V gene. CDR3 nucleotide sequence: TGTGCCAGCAGCTTATCGCCGAGCACAGATACGCAGTATTTT. It codes for CASSLSPSTDTQYF.

V gene TRBV7-2 combines with J gene TRBJ2-3; 8 nucleotides align to TRBD2. From germline, CDR1 is SGHTA and CDR2 FQGNSA. CDR3 length: 16 residues. Unmatched junction bases numbered 11, after V lost 5 bases and J lost 4 bases. The chain's CDR3 is CASSQLPGGWADTQYF. Written as DNA, the CDR3 is TGTGCCAGCAGCCAGTTACCGGGAGGGTGGGCAGATACGCAGTATTTT. Based on the CDR3 plus reference TRBV7-2 and TRBJ2-3, the full variable domain is GAGVSQSPSNKVTEKGKDVELRCDPISGHTALYWYRQSLGQGLEFLIYFQGNSAPDKSGLPSDRFSAERTGGSVSTLTIQRTQQEDSAVYLCASSQLPGGWADTQYFGPGTRLTVL.

The V gene is TRBV7-3, the J gene TRBJ2-1, with 14 bases lining up with TRBD2. Germline lookup yields CDR1 SGHTA and CDR2 FQGTGA. J gave up 6 bases and V 6 bases, and 10 bases lay outside the gene matches. This CDR3 has 17 residues. The CDR3 loop reads CASRPPGTSGSSNEQFF. The CDR3 DNA sequence: TGTGCCAGCAGGCCACCCGGGACTAGCGGGAGTAGCAATGAGCAGTTCTTC.

J is TRBJ2-1 and V is TRBV5-1, with 13 bases lining up with TRBD2. J lost 4 bases, V lost 1 base, and 2 bases had no gene match. CDR3 size: 16 residues. CDR1 and CDR2 (germline): SGHRS, YFSETQ. The CDR3: CASSLTSGRGYNEQFF. The CDR3 bases are TGCGCCAGCAGCTTGACTAGCGGGAGGGGGTACAATGAGCAGTTCTTC.

The CDR3 loop is CAITKQPQHF. Here the CDR3 DNA reads TGTGCCATCACAAAACAGCCCCAGCATTTT. The chain uses TRBV10-3 and TRBJ1-5, with D hard to call. The CDR3 has 10 residues. Germline CDR1 reads ENHRY; CDR2 reads SYGVKD. V lost 7 bases and J lost 7, with 5 bases in between.

The chain couples TRBV11-2 to TRBJ2-5; maybe TRBD2 (6 bases). Trimming stripped 5 bases from V and 4 bases from J, with 23 bases between. From germline, CDR1 is SGHAT and CDR2 FQNNGV. The CDR3 sequence is 17 residues long. The CDR3 is CASSRLRGGRARETQYF. CDR3 bases: TGTGCCAGCAGCCGCTTAAGGGGAGGCAGGGCTAGAGAGACCCAGTACTTC.

V gene TRBV11-3 combines with J gene TRBJ2-1, with 9 bases lining up with TRBD1. CDR3 length equals 16 residues. V shed 5 bases, J shed 2 bases, and the junction held 7 bases outside the gene matches. The germline gives CDR1 SGHNT, CDR2 YENEEA. The CDR3: CASSPRQGGTYNEQFF. The CDR3 DNA reads TGTGCCAGCAGCCCGAGACAGGGGGGAACCTACAATGAGCAGTTCTTC.

V and J are TRBV10-3 and TRBJ1-5, with 9 bases that match TRBD1. Germline CDR1 reads ENHRY; CDR2 reads SYGVKD. Germline trimming cut 11 bases from V and 5 bases from J; bases unmatched to any gene: 7. The CDR3 is made up of 13 amino acids. For the CDR3, the DNA is TGTGCCGTGGGACAGGGAAACGATCAGCCCCAGCATTTT. Translating it yields CAVGQGNDQPQHF.

The chain recombines TRBV6-4 with TRBJ1-1, with D tentatively TRBD1 (5 bases). The CDR3 has 14 residues. V gave up 3 bases and J gave up 4 bases, with 12 bases separating them. Germline V CDR1 and CDR2: MRHNA, SNTAGT. CDR3 sequence: CASSETGSATEAFF. The CDR3 nucleotides read TGTGCCAGCAGTGAAACAGGATCGGCCACTGAAGCTTTCTTT.

This clone was detected only a few times. The gene calls are TRBV5-4 and TRBJ2-7; either TRBD1 or TRBD2 may supply D (5 bases each). CDR3 length: 13 amino acids. The germline gives CDR1 SGHNT, CDR2 YYREEE (reference sequence). Trimming shortened V by 4 bases and J by 3 bases, and 11 bases separated the two germline ends. The CDR3 DNA reads as TGTGCCAGCAGCGGGGACCAACTCTACGAGCAGTACTTC. Its translation is CASSGDQLYEQYF. The variable domain in full, with the rest retrieved from reference TRBV5-4 and TRBJ2-7, is ETGVTQSPTHLIKTRGQQVTLRCSSQSGHNTVSWYQQALGQGPQFIFQYYREEENGRGNFPPRFSGLQFPNYSSELNVNALELDDSALYLCASSGDQLYEQYFGPGTRLTVT.

The V call is TRBV30, the J call TRBJ1-1, with D hard to call. The CDR3 runs to 12 residues. CDR1 and CDR2 (germline): GTSNPN, SVGIG (reference sequence). Trimming took off 3 bases at V and 7 bases at J, with 12 bases between the two ends. The CDR3 is CAWSASGIEAFF. Written as DNA, the CDR3 is TGTGCCTGGAGCGCCTCGGGTATTGAAGCTTTCTTT.

The V call is TRBV4-1, the J call TRBJ1-4; D might be TRBD1 (6 bases). The CDR3 loop spans 16 amino acids. The germline V gene encodes CDR1 MGHRA and CDR2 YSYEKL. Trimming removed 0 bases at V and 8 bases at J, with 16 bases between. Here the CDR3 reads CASSQDLAGVGEKLFF. The CDR3 DNA reads as TGCGCCAGCAGCCAAGATTTGGCAGGGGTGGGAGAAAAACTGTTTTTT.

This chain uses TRBV6-2 or TRBV6-3 with TRBJ2-3; a possible D gene is TRBD2 (6 bases). The germline V gene has CDR1 MNHEY and CDR2 SVGEGT. The CDR3 runs 16 residues. V was pared by 2 bases and J by 2 bases, with 14 bases between. The CDR3 region is CASSYGVLADTDTQYF. The DNA for the CDR3 is TGTGCCAGCAGTTACGGCGTACTAGCCGACACAGATACGCAGTATTTT.